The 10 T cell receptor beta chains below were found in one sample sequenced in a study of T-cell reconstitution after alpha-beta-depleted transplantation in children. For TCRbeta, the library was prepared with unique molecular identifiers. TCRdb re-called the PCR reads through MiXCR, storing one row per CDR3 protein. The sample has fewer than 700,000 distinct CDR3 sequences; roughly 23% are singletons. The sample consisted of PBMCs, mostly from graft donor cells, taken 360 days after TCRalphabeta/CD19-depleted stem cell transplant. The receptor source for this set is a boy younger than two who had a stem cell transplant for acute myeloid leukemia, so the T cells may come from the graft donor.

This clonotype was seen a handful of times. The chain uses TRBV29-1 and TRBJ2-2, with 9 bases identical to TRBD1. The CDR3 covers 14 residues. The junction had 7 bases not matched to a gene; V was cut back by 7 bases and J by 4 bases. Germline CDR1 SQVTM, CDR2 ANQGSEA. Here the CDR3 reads CSATGQGSTGELFF. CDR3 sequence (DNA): TGCAGCGCTACCGGACAGGGGAGCACCGGGGAGCTGTTTTTT.

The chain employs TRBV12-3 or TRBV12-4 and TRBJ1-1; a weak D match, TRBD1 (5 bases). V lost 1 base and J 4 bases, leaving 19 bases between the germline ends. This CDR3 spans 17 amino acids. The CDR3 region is CASSLETGRKGSTEAFF. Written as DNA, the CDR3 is TGTGCCAGCAGTTTAGAAACAGGTCGGAAGGGGAGCACTGAAGCTTTCTTT.

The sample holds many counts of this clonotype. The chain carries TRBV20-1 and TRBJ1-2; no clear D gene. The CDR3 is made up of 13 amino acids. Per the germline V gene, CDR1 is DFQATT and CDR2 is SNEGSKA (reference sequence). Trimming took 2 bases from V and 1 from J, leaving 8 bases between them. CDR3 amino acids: CSARREINYGYTF. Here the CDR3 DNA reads TGCAGTGCTAGACGGGAGATTAACTATGGCTACACCTTC.

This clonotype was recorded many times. CDR3 in DNA: TGCAGCGTTGACTCAGGGGATACGCAGTATTTT. This codes for CSVDSGDTQYF. This sequence joins TRBV29-1 and TRBJ2-3, with D possibly being TRBD1 (5 bases). Trimming took off 3 bases at V and 6 bases at J, with 7 bases between the two ends. The CDR3 is 11 residues long. Germline V gives CDR1 SQVTM, CDR2 ANQGSEA.

The CDR3 sequence: CASSLGLAGLPQETQYF. Here the CDR3 DNA reads TGCGCCAGCAGCTTGGGACTAGCGGGTCTCCCGCAAGAGACCCAGTACTTC. The chain couples TRBV5-1 to TRBJ2-5; 10 nucleotides align to TRBD2. Germline V lookup: CDR1 SGHRS, CDR2 YFSETQ. Unmatched junction bases numbered 7, after V lost 0 bases and J lost 2 bases. There are 17 residues in the CDR3. The full variable domain, with the rest looked up from reference TRBV5-1 and TRBJ2-5, is KAGVTQTPRYLIKTRGQQVTLSCSPISGHRSVSWYQQTPGQGLQFLFEYFSETQRNKGNFPGRFSGRQFSNSRSEMNVSTLELGDSALYLCASSLGLAGLPQETQYFGPGTRLLVL.

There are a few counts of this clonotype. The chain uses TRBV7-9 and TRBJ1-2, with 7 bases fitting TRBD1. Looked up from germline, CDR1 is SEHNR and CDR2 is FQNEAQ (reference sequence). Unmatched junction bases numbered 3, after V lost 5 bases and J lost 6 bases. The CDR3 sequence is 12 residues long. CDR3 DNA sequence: TGTGCCAGCAGCGCCCAGGGGGATGGCTACACCTTC. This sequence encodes CASSAQGDGYTF.

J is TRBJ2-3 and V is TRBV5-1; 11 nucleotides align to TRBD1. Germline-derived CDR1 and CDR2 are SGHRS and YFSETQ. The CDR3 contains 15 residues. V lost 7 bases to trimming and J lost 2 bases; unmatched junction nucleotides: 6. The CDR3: CASGQGARITDTQYF. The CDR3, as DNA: TGCGCCAGCGGACAGGGGGCGCGGATCACAGATACGCAGTATTTT.

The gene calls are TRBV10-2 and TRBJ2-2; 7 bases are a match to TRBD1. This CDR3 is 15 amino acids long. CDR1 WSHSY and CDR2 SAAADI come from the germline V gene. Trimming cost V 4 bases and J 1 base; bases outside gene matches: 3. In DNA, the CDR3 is TGCGCCAGCAGTGGTTGGGACAGGAACACCGGGGAGCTGTTTTTT. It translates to CASSGWDRNTGELFF.

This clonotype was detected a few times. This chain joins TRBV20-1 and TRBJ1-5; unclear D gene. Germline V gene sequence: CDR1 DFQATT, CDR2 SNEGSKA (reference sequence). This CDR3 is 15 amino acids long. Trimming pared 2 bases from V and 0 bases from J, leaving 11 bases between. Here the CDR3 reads CSARLPLYSNQPQHF. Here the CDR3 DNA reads TGCAGTGCTAGATTACCGCTGTATAGCAATCAGCCCCAGCATTTT.

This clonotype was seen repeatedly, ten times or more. The DNA of the CDR3 is TGCAGTGCTCCTGGACAGGGGTCTGAAAAACTGTTTTTT. Protein: CSAPGQGSEKLFF. The chain links TRBV20-1 to TRBJ1-4, with TRBD1 identical over 9 bases. This CDR3 comprises 13 residues. Germline values: CDR1 DFQATT, CDR2 SNEGSKA (reference sequence). Trimming at V came to 5 bases and at J to 7 bases, leaving 5 bases not matched to a gene.